A selection of T cell receptor beta chains follows, all from one sample in a study of T cell responses to AZD1222 COVID-19 vaccine. Sequenced by immunoSEQ multiplex PCR; TCRdb stores in-frame clones only, minus some. Among approximately 170,000 clones listed, approximately 92% were seen once. The sample here was peripheral blood, taken on day 0 of AZD1222 vaccination. The receptors were gathered from an adult in good health. CDR3s include the opening cysteine and the closing phenylalanine or tryptophan. The D gene is left open where the match is weak. Not every row has a clone size; where given, it reads once, few, many or a size class.

size: few; D: .; J: TRBJ1-3; V: TRBV29-1; DNA: TGCAGCGTTGTTCGGGGTTCCGGAAACACCATATATTTT; CDR3: CSVVRGSGNTIYF
size: .; D: .; J: TRBJ2-7; V: TRBV5-4; DNA: TGTGCCAGCAGCCCATTAGCAGGGGCCGCCTACGAGCAGTACTTC; CDR3: CASSPLAGAAYEQYF
size: once; D: .; J: TRBJ1-1; V: TRBV18; DNA: TGTGCCAGCTCACCCCAGACGAACACTGAAGCTTTCTTT; CDR3: CASSPQTNTEAFF
size: .; D: TRBD2; J: TRBJ2-3; V: TRBV28; DNA: TGTGCCAGCAGTTTAAGGGGGACTAGCGCGAGAGATACGCAGTATTTT; CDR3: CASSLRGTSARDTQYF
size: .; D: TRBD2; J: TRBJ2-7; V: TRBV6-2/TRBV6-3; DNA: TGTGCCAGCAGCGAGCGGGGGGGAGAGACCTACGAGCAGTACTTC; CDR3: CASSERGGETYEQYF
size: .; D: .; J: TRBJ2-1; V: TRBV5-6; DNA: TGTGCCAGCAGCTTGGCTATGGCAAACTACAATGAGCAGTTCTTC; CDR3: CASSLAMANYNEQFF
size: .; D: .; J: TRBJ2-7; V: TRBV27; DNA: TGTGCCAGCAGTTTATCAGTCCGTTACGAGCAGTACTTC; CDR3: CASSLSVRYEQYF
size: .; D: .; J: TRBJ2-5; V: TRBV15; DNA: TGTGCCACCAGCAGAGGGGGGGGCGGGGAGACCCAGTACTTC; CDR3: CATSRGGGGETQYF
size: .; D: .; J: TRBJ2-3; V: TRBV6-5; DNA: TGTGCCAGCAGTTACTTCGAGAGCCGCACAGATACGCAGTATTTT; CDR3: CASSYFESRTDTQYF
size: .; D: .; J: TRBJ1-6; V: TRBV7-9; DNA: TGTGCCAGCAGCCCACGGGCCAGGGGCTATTCACCCCTCCACTTT; CDR3: CASSPRARGYSPLHF
size: .; D: TRBD1; J: TRBJ2-2; V: TRBV2; DNA: TGTGCCAGCAGTGACCAAGGGGGCCCCACCGGGGAGCTGTTTTTT; CDR3: CASSDQGGPTGELFF
size: .; D: .; J: TRBJ1-3; V: TRBV2; DNA: TGTGCCAGCAGTGAAACGGGGACGTCTGGAAACACCATATATTTT; CDR3: CASSETGTSGNTIYF
size: .; D: TRBD1; J: TRBJ2-2; V: TRBV2; DNA: TGTGCCAGCAGTTGGGACAGGGGAGACGCCGGGGAGCTGTTTTTT; CDR3: CASSWDRGDAGELFF
size: .; D: TRBD1; J: TRBJ1-2; V: TRBV7-9; DNA: TGTGCCAGCAGCGCAACCACAGGGGGAGCTAACTATGGCTACACCTTC; CDR3: CASSATTGGANYGYTF
size: .; D: .; J: TRBJ1-1; V: TRBV5-6; DNA: TGTGCCAGCAGCTTGGTCGCAGAGGGCATGTACACTGAAGCTTTCTTT; CDR3: CASSLVAEGMYTEAFF
size: .; D: TRBD2; J: TRBJ2-1; V: TRBV5-4; DNA: TGTGCCAGCACCGGCAGCGGGGGACCGAATTCCTACAATGAGCAGTTCTTC; CDR3: CASTGSGGPNSYNEQFF
size: .; D: .; J: TRBJ2-3; V: TRBV6-2/TRBV6-3; DNA: TGTGCCAGCAGTTACCTGGGGAGCACAGATACGCAGTATTTT; CDR3: CASSYLGSTDTQYF
size: .; D: .; J: TRBJ2-7; V: TRBV19; DNA: TGTGCCAGTAGTTTTAGGGGGTATAATCCCAGCTACGAGCAGTACTTC; CDR3: CASSFRGYNPSYEQYF
size: .; D: .; J: TRBJ1-5; V: TRBV19; DNA: TGTGCCAGTACATGGGGGGATTATAGCAATCAGCCCCAGCATTTT; CDR3: CASTWGDYSNQPQHF
size: .; D: TRBD2; J: TRBJ2-3; V: TRBV11-2; DNA: TGTGCCAGCAGCTATAGCGGGGGGCGGGTAGATACGCAGTATTTT; CDR3: CASSYSGGRVDTQYF
size: .; D: .; J: TRBJ2-2; V: TRBV15; DNA: TGTGCCACCAGCAGGCGCGACAGTTCGAACACCGGGGAGCTGTTTTTT; CDR3: CATSRRDSSNTGELFF
size: .; D: .; J: TRBJ1-1; V: TRBV5-5; DNA: TGTGCCAGCAGCCCCTCAGGGGTACCGAACACTGAAGCTTTCTTT; CDR3: CASSPSGVPNTEAFF
size: .; D: TRBD1; J: TRBJ1-2; V: TRBV7-3; DNA: TGTGCCAGCAGAACCCCCGACAGGGCGGGGGGTGGCTACACCTTC; CDR3: CASRTPDRAGGGYTF
size: .; D: TRBD1; J: TRBJ2-2; V: TRBV15; DNA: TGTGCCACCGACAGGGGGCCCGCCGGGGAGCTGTTTTTT; CDR3: CATDRGPAGELFF
size: .; D: TRBD2; J: TRBJ2-2; V: TRBV6-5; DNA: TGTGCCAGCAGTAGGACTAGCGGGGGGGCCGGGGAGCTGTTTTTT; CDR3: CASSRTSGGAGELFF
size: .; D: .; J: TRBJ1-4; V: TRBV5-4; DNA: TGTGCCAGCAGCTTGGAGGCCCCAGGGGAAAAACTGTTTTTT; CDR3: CASSLEAPGEKLFF
size: .; D: TRBD2; J: TRBJ2-1; V: TRBV5-5; DNA: TGTGCCAGCAGCTTCGGGGCGGGGGGATCCTACAATGAGCAGTTCTTC; CDR3: CASSFGAGGSYNEQFF
size: .; D: .; J: TRBJ2-3; V: TRBV5-8; DNA: TGTGCCAGCAGCTTTGGCGATACGCAGTATTTT; CDR3: CASSFGDTQYF
size: once; D: TRBD1; J: TRBJ1-2; V: TRBV2; DNA: TGTGCCAGCAGTGCAAGCATCAGGGGGCAGGATGGCTACACCTTC; CDR3: CASSASIRGQDGYTF
size: .; D: .; J: TRBJ1-2; V: TRBV7-9; DNA: TGTGCCAGCAGCTTATCCCAGGGCGCCTATGGCTACACCTTC; CDR3: CASSLSQGAYGYTF
size: .; D: TRBD1; J: TRBJ2-7; V: TRBV6-4; DNA: TGTGCCACCCGATCGGACAGGGGACTGGTATGCGAGCAGTACTTC; CDR3: CATRSDRGLVCEQYF
size: .; D: TRBD2; J: TRBJ2-3; V: TRBV29-1; DNA: TGCAGCGTTGCAGCGGGGGGCACAGATACGCAGTATTTT; CDR3: CSVAAGGTDTQYF
size: .; D: .; J: TRBJ1-1; V: TRBV5-5; DNA: TGTGCCAGCAGCCTGTTTGGGGCGGGTGAAGCTTTCTTT; CDR3: CASSLFGAGEAFF
size: once; D: TRBD2; J: TRBJ2-3; V: TRBV11-2; DNA: TGTGCCAGCAGCTTGGTAGCGGGGGGGCCGTCAGATACGCAGTATTTT; CDR3: CASSLVAGGPSDTQYF
size: .; D: .; J: TRBJ2-1; V: TRBV7-3; DNA: TGTGCCAGCAGCTTAATGGGTCTAGGGGACAATGAGCAGTTCTTC; CDR3: CASSLMGLGDNEQFF
size: .; D: .; J: TRBJ2-1; V: TRBV5-1; DNA: TGCGCCAGCAGCTTGGGGCTATTTGAGCAGTTCTTC; CDR3: CASSLGLFEQFF
size: .; D: .; J: TRBJ1-1; V: TRBV27; DNA: TGTGCCAGCAGTTTAGGGGCTGGTACGGGCACTGAAGCTTTCTTT; CDR3: CASSLGAGTGTEAFF
size: .; D: .; J: TRBJ2-5; V: TRBV7-2; DNA: TGTGCCAGCAGCTTCCGAGTCCAAGAGACCCAGTACTTC; CDR3: CASSFRVQETQYF
size: .; D: .; J: TRBJ1-6; V: TRBV19; DNA: TGTGCCAGCAGGGACTCGGGACGTAAGAGCTCCTATAATTCACCCCTCCACTTT; CDR3: CASRDSGRKSSYNSPLHF
size: .; D: TRBD2; J: TRBJ2-7; V: TRBV5-1; DNA: TGCGCCAGCAGCGCCAACAGACTAGCGGGAGCCTACGAGCAGTACTTC; CDR3: CASSANRLAGAYEQYF
size: .; D: TRBD1; J: TRBJ2-3; V: TRBV9; DNA: TGTGCCAGCAGGCCGGGACAGGGGGCATTCGATACGCAGTATTTT; CDR3: CASRPGQGAFDTQYF
size: .; D: .; J: TRBJ2-7; V: TRBV19; DNA: TGTGCCAGTAGTGCCGGCGCGTTGGCGCAAGGCGAGCAGTACTTC; CDR3: CASSAGALAQGEQYF
size: .; D: TRBD1; J: TRBJ1-2; V: TRBV20-1; DNA: TGCAGTGCTAGTCGCCCGGGAGGGGGCGGTGGCTACACCTTC; CDR3: CSASRPGGGGGYTF
size: .; D: .; J: TRBJ2-1; V: TRBV9; DNA: TGTGCCAGCAGCGTAGCTATAGGGGGTTCCTACAATGAGCAGTTCTTC; CDR3: CASSVAIGGSYNEQFF
size: .; D: .; J: TRBJ1-1; V: TRBV7-8; DNA: TGTGCCAGCAGCTTAGTACCCGAAGGGGAGGGCACTGAAGCTTTCTTT; CDR3: CASSLVPEGEGTEAFF
size: .; D: .; J: TRBJ1-1; V: TRBV7-9; DNA: TGTGCCAGCAGCTTAGGGGCGGGGCCGAACACTGAAGCTTTCTTT; CDR3: CASSLGAGPNTEAFF